The 8 T cell receptor beta chains below come from one sample, sequenced in a study of blood T cell repertoires in COVID-19. Assay: immunoSEQ multiplex PCR; the TCRdb copy retains only in-frame clones and omits some. This sample has some 280,000 clones, with approximately 90% found just once. Sequenced sample: peripheral blood. All receptors derive from a woman in her 30s with active or convalescent COVID-19.

The V call is TRBV28, the J call TRBJ1-1; 7 positions match TRBD1. Germline CDR1 MDHEN, CDR2 SYDVKM. The CDR3 is made up of 13 amino acids. Unmatched junction bases numbered 3, after V lost 7 bases and J lost 1 base. The CDR3 sequence is CASKGGGNTEAFF. The CDR3 bases are TGTGCCAGCAAAGGGGGCGGGAACACTGAAGCTTTCTTT.

The chain links TRBV30 to TRBJ1-3, with 8 bases matching TRBD1. This CDR3 spans 15 amino acids. V lost 5 bases, J lost 3 bases, and 9 bases stayed unmatched. Germline V lookup: CDR1 GTSNPN, CDR2 SVGIG (reference sequence). The CDR3 region is CAWAMDRVSGNTIYF. The CDR3, as DNA: TGTGCCTGGGCCATGGACAGGGTTAGTGGAAACACCATATATTTT. The full variable domain, rest sourced from reference TRBV30 and TRBJ1-3, is SQTIHQWPATLVQPVGSPLSLECTVEGTSNPNLYWYRQAAGRGLQLLFYSVGIGQISSEVPQNLSASRPQDRQFILSSKKLLLSDSGFYLCAWAMDRVSGNTIYFGEGSWLTVV.

The CDR3 reads CASSTRPLVASGGLGTGELFF. In DNA, the CDR3 is TGTGCCAGCAGCACACGGCCCCTCGTGGCCTCGGGGGGCCTGGGAACCGGGGAGCTGTTTTTT. The genes are TRBV13 and TRBJ2-2; D is possibly TRBD2 (7 bases). The germline CDR1 and CDR2 sequences are PRHDT and FYEKMQ (reference sequence). Trimming left V 5 bases short and J 5 bases short, with 33 bases between. The CDR3 is 21 amino acids.

This chain links TRBV29-1 with TRBJ2-7; D gene uncertain. V was shortened by 1 base and J by 0 bases, with 4 bases between the two germline ends. CDR1 SQVTM and CDR2 ANQGSEA come from the germline V gene. The CDR3 loop spans 12 amino acids. CDR3 in amino acids: CSVEVSSYEQYF. Written as DNA, the CDR3 is TGCAGCGTTGAAGTCAGCTCCTACGAGCAGTACTTC.

The chain's CDR3 is CASSRLRQGLGGYGYTF. CDR3 bases: TGTGCCAGCAGCCGCCTCAGACAGGGACTGGGGGGCTATGGCTACACCTTC. The chain combines TRBV3-1 (or the pseudogene TRBV3-2) with TRBJ1-2, with 7 nucleotides matching TRBD1. CDR3 length: 17 amino acids. V lost 4 bases and J lost 4; bases outside the gene matches: 15. Germline loops: CDR1 LGHDT, CDR2 YNNKEL (reference sequence).

A remark on this clone: Mismatch with germline at one junction end may stem from a read error. The V call is TRBV7-7, the J call TRBJ2-3; 10 bases align to TRBD1. Germline values: CDR1 SSHAT, CDR2 FNYEAQ (reference sequence). The CDR3 has 15 residues. CDR3 sequence (DNA): TGTGCTAGCAGCCAAGGGACAGGGGTGGCGGATACGCAGTATTTT. It codes for CASSQGTGVADTQYF.

The chain couples TRBV19 to TRBJ1-2, with D tentatively TRBD1 (5 bases). The germline CDR1 and CDR2 sequences are LNHDA and SQIVND (reference sequence). The CDR3 is 14 residues long. Between the trimmed V and J ends, which lost 4 bases and 2 bases, there was a span of 11 bases. In DNA form, the CDR3 reads TGTGCCAGTAGTACCCGAACAGGAAACTATGGCTACACCTTC. It is translated as CASSTRTGNYGYTF.

This chain joins TRBV9 and TRBJ1-1, with 7 positions matching TRBD1. Germline trimming cut 2 bases from V and 6 bases from J; bases unmatched to any gene: 7. The CDR3 covers 14 residues. Per germline, CDR1 SGDLS and CDR2 YYNGEE. The CDR3 sequence: CASSVSWTGPEAFF. In DNA, the CDR3 is TGTGCCAGCAGCGTCAGCTGGACAGGCCCTGAAGCTTTCTTT.